These 17 T cell receptor beta chains came from one sample sequenced in a study of shared clonotypes between healthy human individuals. TCRdb keeps only in-frame clones here, not all; method: immunoSEQ multiplex PCR. The sample includes approximately 2.5 million clones, roughly nine tenths of them seen just once. The sample comprised naive CD4+ T cells sorted from blood. The subset here: CD45RA+ positively selected. Receptors were obtained from a man aged 18-30 years in good health.

This chain uses TRBV6-1 with TRBJ2-1; unclear D gene. Trimming stripped 1 base from V and 6 bases from J, with 10 bases between. The CDR3 consists of 14 residues. The germline gives CDR1 MNHNS, CDR2 SASEGT. The CDR3 DNA follows: TGTGCCAGCAGTGAAGTGGGCAGAATCAATGAGCAGTTCTTC. Translated: CASSEVGRINEQFF.

The chain uses TRBV23-1 and TRBJ2-7; 8 bases line up with TRBD1. TRBV23-1 has ORF status, its function being uncertain. V lost 2 bases to trimming and J lost 3 bases; unmatched junction nucleotides: 12. This CDR3 contains 17 residues. CDR3 DNA: TGCGCCAGCAGTCAACGGGACAGGAACACAATTTACTACGAGCAGTACTTC. Amino acid sequence: CASSQRDRNTIYYEQYF.

The chain's CDR3 is CASSWAVAGAYEQYF. Written as DNA, the CDR3 is TGTGCCAGCAGCTGGGCGGTAGCGGGGGCCTACGAGCAGTACTTC. This rearrangement joins TRBV5-5 to TRBJ2-7; TRBD2 agrees at 9 bases. CDR3 length: 15 residues. The germline V gene has CDR1 SGHKS and CDR2 YYEKEE (reference sequence). V trimming: 3 bases; J trimming: 2 bases; junction bases outside the gene matches: 6.

V gene TRBV10-3 combines with J gene TRBJ1-1; D gene unclear. Trimming took off 3 bases at V and 11 bases at J, with 16 bases between the two ends. The CDR3 covers 13 residues. From germline, CDR1 is ENHRY and CDR2 SYGVKD. The CDR3 nucleotides read TGTGCCATCAGTGAATTGGTCGGCTTTCAGGCTTTCTTT. Amino acid sequence: CAISELVGFQAFF.

The chain employs TRBV5-1 and TRBJ2-7; D is uncertain. Germline CDR1 is SGHRS and CDR2 is YFSETQ. V shed 0 bases and J shed 2 bases, with 9 bases lying between them. This CDR3 region has 14 residues. In nucleotides, the CDR3 is TGCGCCAGCAGCTTGGACAGCTATCCCTACGAGCAGTACTTC. Translated: CASSLDSYPYEQYF. The full variable domain, completed using reference TRBV5-1 and TRBJ2-7, is KAGVTQTPRYLIKTRGQQVTLSCSPISGHRSVSWYQQTPGQGLQFLFEYFSETQRNKGNFPGRFSGRQFSNSRSEMNVSTLELGDSALYLCASSLDSYPYEQYFGPGTRLTVT.

Of note for this clone: Other DNA sequences in the same sample also yield this CDR3. This chain links TRBV19 with TRBJ2-5; no definite D call. Germline assignment: CDR1 LNHDA and CDR2 SQIVND (reference sequence). The CDR3 totals 14 residues. Trimming took 1 base from V and 5 from J, leaving 11 bases between them. This CDR3 reads CASSIGSLGETQYF. DNA of the CDR3: TGTGCCAGTAGTATAGGGTCGTTGGGGGAGACCCAGTACTTC.

The V gene is TRBV2, the J gene TRBJ2-3; TRBD2 might be the D (6 bases). CDR3 length equals 16 residues. With 5 bases removed from V and 3 bases from J, the gap between germline ends came to 18 bases. Germline V gene lookup returns CDR1 SNHLY and CDR2 FYNNEI. In nucleotides, the CDR3 is TGTGCCAGCAGTCGACCTTCGGCGGGGCCTACAGATACGCAGTATTTT. Its protein is CASSRPSAGPTDTQYF. The variable domain in full, completed from reference TRBV2 and TRBJ2-3, reads EPEVTQTPSHQVTQMGQEVILRCVPISNHLYFYWYRQILGQKVEFLVSFYNNEISEKSEIFDDQFSVERPDGSNFTLKIRSTKLEDSAMYFCASSRPSAGPTDTQYFGPGTRLTVL.

The chain links TRBV4-1 to TRBJ2-1, with D perhaps TRBD1 or TRBD2 (5 bases each). With 4 bases removed from V and 3 bases from J, the gap between germline ends came to 19 bases. The CDR3 consists of 17 residues. Looked up from germline, CDR1 is MGHRA and CDR2 is YSYEKL. The DNA for the CDR3 is TGCGCCAGCAGCCCCCGGGACGGCCGAGGAGGCTACAATGAGCAGTTCTTC. Its protein product is CASSPRDGRGGYNEQFF.

Only one count was recorded for this clone. The chain combines TRBV5-1 with TRBJ2-3; TRBD2 matches at 8 bases. After removal of 1 base from V and 4 bases from J, the junction contained 8 bases not matched to a gene. Looked up from germline, CDR1 is SGHRS and CDR2 is YFSETQ. This CDR3 contains 16 residues. The CDR3 loop reads CASSLPGGGYSDTQYF. The CDR3 nucleotides read TGCGCCAGCAGCTTGCCGGGCGGGGGGTACTCAGATACGCAGTATTTT.

The chain is built from TRBV5-1 and TRBJ2-5; no firm D call. This CDR3 comprises 15 residues. Trimming pared 0 bases from V and 2 bases from J, leaving 11 bases between. Germline CDR1 SGHRS, CDR2 YFSETQ. CDR3 nucleotides: TGCGCCAGCAGCTTGGAGGGCCTCGAACAAGAGACCCAGTACTTC. Protein: CASSLEGLEQETQYF.

The V call is TRBV5-6, the J call TRBJ2-1, with 12 bases that match TRBD2. This CDR3 contains 15 residues. The germline gives CDR1 SGHDT, CDR2 YYEEEE. After removal of 6 bases from V and 7 bases from J, the junction contained 8 bases not matched to a gene. CDR3 region: CASILTSGRGNEQFF. DNA of the CDR3: TGTGCCAGCATTTTGACTAGCGGGAGAGGGAATGAGCAGTTCTTC.

This clone was counted a single time. The chain joins TRBV4-1 to TRBJ2-1; TRBD2 agrees at 7 bases. V shed 2 bases, J shed 1 base, and the junction held 5 bases outside the gene matches. CDR3 length: 16 residues. The germline V gene encodes CDR1 MGHRA and CDR2 YSYEKL. The CDR3 coding sequence is TGCGCCAGCAGCCAACCCGCGGGGGAATCCTACAATGAGCAGTTCTTC. Protein sequence: CASSQPAGESYNEQFF.

The V and J genes are TRBV7-8 and TRBJ2-5; D unresolved. Germline values: CDR1 SGHVS, CDR2 FQNEAQ. Trimming pared 5 bases from V and 2 bases from J, leaving 0 bases between. This CDR3 region has 10 residues. CDR3 sequence: CASSQETQYF. The CDR3 nucleotides read TGTGCCAGCAGCCAAGAGACCCAGTACTTC.

Here the CDR3 DNA reads TGCGCCAGCCGGGACAGGGGTATCTACGAGCAGTACTTC. Translated, it gives CASRDRGIYEQYF. The chain uses TRBV5-1 and TRBJ2-7; 10 bases are a match to TRBD1. The ends lost 7 bases at V and 3 bases at J; junction bases unmatched: 4. Germline V gives CDR1 SGHRS, CDR2 YFSETQ. There are 13 residues in the CDR3.

The chain couples TRBV9 to TRBJ2-1; possible D gene TRBD1, 5 bases. Trimming pared 2 bases from V and 9 bases from J, leaving 12 bases between. CDR3 size: 13 residues. Germline lookup yields CDR1 SGDLS and CDR2 YYNGEE. In DNA form, the CDR3 reads TGTGCCAGCAGCGTGAGACAGCTCGGTGAGCAGTTCTTC. Translation: CASSVRQLGEQFF.

Concerning this clone: Other DNA sequences in this specimen translate into the identical CDR3. The chain joins TRBV5-1 to TRBJ2-5, with D maybe TRBD2 (6 bases). This CDR3 has 14 amino acids. The germline gives CDR1 SGHRS, CDR2 YFSETQ. V was pared by 5 bases and J by 2 bases, with 13 bases between. The chain's CDR3 is CASSPSSGQETQYF. In DNA form, the CDR3 reads TGCGCCAGCAGTCCCTCAAGCGGGCAAGAGACCCAGTACTTC.

Turning to this clone: The same CDR3 also results from other DNA sequences found in this sample. The chain carries TRBV6-6 and TRBJ1-1; D gene ambiguous. CDR3 length: 13 residues. The V end lost 0 bases, the J end lost 0 bases, and 2 bases lay between the germline ends. In germline, CDR1 is MNHNY, CDR2 SVGAGI (reference sequence). In nucleotides, the CDR3 is TGTGCCAGCAGTTACTCCATGAACACTGAAGCTTTCTTT. Protein sequence: CASSYSMNTEAFF.